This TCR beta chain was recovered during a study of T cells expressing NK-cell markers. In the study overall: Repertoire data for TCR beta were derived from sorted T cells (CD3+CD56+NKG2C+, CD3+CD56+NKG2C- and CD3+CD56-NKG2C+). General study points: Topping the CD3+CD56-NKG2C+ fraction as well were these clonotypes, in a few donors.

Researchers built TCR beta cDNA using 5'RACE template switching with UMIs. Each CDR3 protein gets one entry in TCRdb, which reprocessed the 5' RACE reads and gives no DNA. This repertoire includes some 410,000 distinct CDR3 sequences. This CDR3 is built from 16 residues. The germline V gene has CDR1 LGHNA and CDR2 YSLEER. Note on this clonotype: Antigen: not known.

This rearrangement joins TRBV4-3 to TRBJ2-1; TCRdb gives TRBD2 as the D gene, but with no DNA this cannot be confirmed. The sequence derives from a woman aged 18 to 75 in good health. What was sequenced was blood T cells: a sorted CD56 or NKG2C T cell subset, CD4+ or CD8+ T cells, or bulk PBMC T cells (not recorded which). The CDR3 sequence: CASSPGGLAGGWAQFF.